This record concerns one TCR beta chain sequence. This sample is drawn from a study of blood T cell repertoires in COVID-19. The overall study: From the United States, Italy and Spain came samples of acute and convalescent COVID-19.

Per the original methods: Researchers report that nucleated cell counts were estimated from reference gene primer amplification. Using immunoSEQ multiplex PCR, the repertoire was profiled, and TCRdb retains in-frame clones only, with some absent. V and J calls and clone size are given by that table; D and trimming were obtained from the DNA. The table shows some 180,000 clones, with around four fifths occurring only once. In Seattle, patients joined the study during active infection and were tracked longitudinally. The CDR3 runs to 17 residues. The V gene end was trimmed by 3 bases and the J gene end by 5 bases; junction bases not matched to a gene: 11. The germline CDR1 and CDR2 sequences are KGHSH and LQKENI.

The specimen sequenced was peripheral blood. This sequence was found in an elderly woman with COVID-19, enrolled during active disease. The chain combines TRBV18 with TRBJ1-1; 11 bases are shared with TRBD1. CDR3 coding DNA: TGTGCCAGCTCACCGCGAGTCCCGGGACAGGGGGAAACTGAAGCTTTCTTT. Protein: CASSPRVPGQGETEAFF.